The rows below give T cell receptor beta chains drawn from one sample of a study of OX40 agonist ivuxolimab in advanced cancers. Measured with immunoSEQ multiplex PCR; TCRdb has only the in-frame clones, and not every one. The sample comprises about 72,000 clones, about 85% of which are singletons, and under 1.1% rests with the top ten. Material: CD4+ or CD8+ T cells sorted from blood, obtained in a trial of the OX40 agonist ivuxolimab. The receptors shown here come from an adult with an advanced solid tumor such as melanoma, head and neck, liver or kidney cancer. The CDR3 runs from the conserved cysteine through the conserved F or W. The D gene is left open where the match is weak. Clone size is not always given. Where it is, it says once, few, many or a class for expanded clones.

V	D	size	J	CDR3	DNA
TRBV5-1	NA	NA	TRBJ2-1	CASSLVGTHNEQFF	TGCGCCAGCAGCTTGGTCGGGACTCACAATGAGCAGTTCTTC
TRBV12-5	NA	NA	TRBJ1-5	CASGAGADNQPQHF	TGTGCTAGTGGTGCCGGGGCAGATAATCAGCCCCAGCATTTT
TRBV11-2	TRBD1	once	TRBJ2-6	CASSLRPGQGMGANVLTF	TGTGCCAGCAGCTTGCGTCCGGGACAGGGAATGGGGGCCAACGTCCTGACTTTC
TRBV7-8	NA	NA	TRBJ2-6	CASSPGGGVSGANVLTF	TGTGCCAGCAGCCCTGGGGGCGGTGTCTCTGGGGCCAACGTCCTGACTTTC
TRBV7-9	NA	NA	TRBJ1-2	CASSLGAGDGYTF	TGTGCCAGCAGCTTAGGCGCGGGAGATGGCTACACCTTC
TRBV2	NA	NA	TRBJ2-2	CASSGRVPGELFF	TGTGCCAGCAGTGGTCGGGTGCCCGGGGAGCTGTTTTTT
TRBV7-2	TRBD2	NA	TRBJ2-6	CASSLIAGGGPGANVLTF	TGTGCCAGCAGCTTAATAGCGGGAGGGGGCCCTGGGGCCAACGTCCTGACTTTC
TRBV6-5	NA	NA	TRBJ2-7	CASSYMRDGGEQYF	TGTGCCAGCAGTTACATGCGGGACGGAGGAGAGCAGTACTTC
TRBV27	NA	NA	TRBJ2-1	CASSPSWWYNEQFF	TGTGCCAGCAGCCCTTCGTGGTGGTACAATGAGCAGTTCTTC
TRBV19	NA	few	TRBJ2-5	CASSGSQGAETQYF	TGTGCCAGTAGTGGATCACAGGGTGCAGAGACCCAGTACTTC
TRBV2	TRBD1	NA	TRBJ1-2	CASSYTGEGYGYTF	TGTGCCAGCAGTTATACAGGGGAAGGCTATGGCTACACCTTC
TRBV6-5	NA	NA	TRBJ2-7	CASSSTWGSGYEQYF	TGTGCCAGCAGCTCCACGTGGGGTTCGGGCTACGAGCAGTACTTC
TRBV6-1	TRBD2	NA	TRBJ2-1	CASSEIAGAYNEQFF	TGTGCCAGCAGTGAAATAGCGGGAGCCTACAATGAGCAGTTCTTC
TRBV18	NA	once	TRBJ1-3	CASSPPLNSGNTIYF	TGTGCCAGCTCACCCCCTCTTAACTCTGGAAACACCATATATTTT
TRBV30	NA	once	TRBJ1-1	CAWSGGGPEAFF	TGTGCCTGGAGTGGGGGGGGACCTGAAGCTTTCTTT
TRBV10-2	NA	NA	TRBJ1-4	CASSPAPATNEKLFF	TGCGCCAGCAGCCCCGCCCCGGCAACTAATGAAAAACTGTTTTTT
TRBV11-3	NA	NA	TRBJ2-1	CASSSGLGGYNEQFF	TGTGCCAGCAGCTCGGGACTCGGTGGCTACAATGAGCAGTTCTTC
TRBV7-2	NA	NA	TRBJ1-2	CASSLAPGSLQGHGYTF	TGTGCCAGCAGCCTAGCACCCGGGTCCCTCCAAGGTCATGGCTACACCTTC
TRBV5-5	NA	few	TRBJ2-5	CASSLGLQVGETQYF	TGTGCCAGCAGCTTGGGGCTACAGGTAGGGGAGACCCAGTACTTC
TRBV28	NA	NA	TRBJ1-2	CASSFFTGPPRGGYTF	TGTGCCAGCAGTTTTTTCACCGGACCGCCGAGGGGTGGCTACACCTTC
TRBV28	TRBD1	NA	TRBJ2-5	CASSSTGTGGKAQYF	TGTGCCAGCAGTTCAACCGGGACAGGGGGAAAGGCCCAGTACTTC
TRBV7-2	NA	NA	TRBJ2-5	CASSPTWASAGETQYF	TGTGCCAGCAGCCCCACCTGGGCGTCGGCGGGGGAGACCCAGTACTTC
TRBV11-2	NA	NA	TRBJ1-5	CASSLALGGNQPQHF	TGTGCCAGCAGCTTAGCGTTGGGAGGCAATCAGCCCCAGCATTTT
TRBV10-3	NA	once	TRBJ2-6	CAITPGGQANVLTF	TGTGCCATCACCCCGGGTGGGCAGGCCAACGTCCTGACTTTC